This TCR beta chain was observed in a study of cytomegalovirus exposure and HLA in healthy donors. Comment on this clone: Other DNA variants within this sample encode the same CDR3.

The table came from immunoSEQ multiplex PCR; TCRdb's copy has only in-frame clones and leaves some out. The sample yields hundreds of thousands of clones, roughly 87% seen once. V lost 0 bases, J lost 7 bases, and 9 bases lay in between. The CDR3 contains 13 residues. Germline CDR1 is ENHRY and CDR2 is SYGVKD. This rearrangement joins TRBV10-3 to TRBJ1-2; D might be TRBD1 (6 bases). What was sequenced was PBMCs. This receptor was taken from a man younger than 35 in good health and CMV-seropositive. In nucleotides, the CDR3 is TGTGCCATCAGTGAGTCAGGGGGAAGTGGCTACACCTTC. Translating gives CAISESGGSGYTF.